The 24 T cell receptor beta chains below all came from one sample that was sequenced in a study of beta chain features in type 1 diabetes. Whole-study results and caveats: Moderate yet significant TCRB CDR3 shortening was seen in Type 1 diabetes patients in all four CD4+ subsets.

The authors reverse transcribed all of the isolated RNA, so sequencing captured expressed TCRB transcripts. Generated by immunoSEQ multiplex PCR, the TCRdb table keeps only in-frame clones and is missing some. The sample lists some 150,000 clones, about 12% occurring once. These TCRs' antigens remain unknown. The sequenced sample was central memory CD4+ T cells from blood. Receptor source: a man younger than 35 with type 1 diabetes.

This clone was detected only a few times. V usage is TRBV28 and J usage is TRBJ2-1; D is unresolved. The germline V gene has CDR1 MDHEN and CDR2 SYDVKM. V was shortened by 4 bases and J by 15 bases, with 16 bases between the two germline ends. This CDR3 is 12 amino acids long. The CDR3 bases are TGTGCCAGCAGTTCTCCAGGCTCTGGTGGGTTCTTC. Translating gives CASSSPGSGGFF.

The chain has TRBV27 and TRBJ2-2; D is uncertain. The germline CDR1 and CDR2 sequences are MNHEY and SMNVEV (reference sequence). The CDR3 extends over 14 amino acids. Trimming removed 4 bases from V and 1 base from J, with 7 bases in between. The CDR3 is CASSYIQNTGELFF. The CDR3 DNA follows: TGTGCCAGCAGTTACATACAGAACACCGGGGAGCTGTTTTTT.

V gene TRBV4-1 combines with J gene TRBJ1-2; D is possibly TRBD1 (5 bases). The CDR3 runs to 15 residues. Germline V gene data show CDR1 as MGHRA and CDR2 as YSYEKL. Trimming shortened V by 2 bases and J by 1 base, and 11 bases separated the two germline ends. CDR3 bases: TGCGCCAGCAGCCAACCAGACAGAAATAACTATGGCTACACCTTC. It translates to CASSQPDRNNYGYTF.

This clone was detected a few times. The chain uses TRBV30 and TRBJ2-5; TRBD1 aligns across 7 bases. After removal of 5 bases from V and 5 bases from J, the junction contained 5 bases not matched to a gene. The germline V gene encodes CDR1 GTSNPN and CDR2 SVGIG (reference sequence). The CDR3 is 12 amino acids. The CDR3 region has the DNA TGTGCCTGGGCAGGGGGTTGGGAGACCCAGTACTTC. Its protein product is CAWAGGWETQYF.

CDR3 sequence: CASSDEVVNQPQHF. CDR3 in DNA: TGTGCCAGCAGTGACGAGGTGGTGAATCAGCCCCAGCATTTT. The V and J genes are TRBV2 and TRBJ1-5; D not certain. The V and J ends lost 3 bases and 4 bases respectively, with 10 bases between them. Germline V lookup: CDR1 SNHLY, CDR2 FYNNEI. This CDR3 spans 14 amino acids.

The chain combines TRBV30 with TRBJ2-1; D ambiguous. Trimming removed 4 bases from V and 9 bases from J, with 19 bases in between. From germline, CDR1 is GTSNPN and CDR2 SVGIG (reference sequence). The CDR3 runs to 14 residues. CDR3 coding DNA: TGTGCCTGGATTGGGCAGGAACTCCTCCCTGAGCAGTTCTTC. It yields the protein CAWIGQELLPEQFF.

This clone has a handful of counts. The chain joins TRBV28 to TRBJ1-6; D may be TRBD1 (5 bases). Germline lookup yields CDR1 MDHEN and CDR2 SYDVKM. V was shortened by 5 bases and J by 8 bases, with 22 bases between the two germline ends. The CDR3 runs 17 residues. CDR3 sequence: CASSIDVIGVWDSPLHF. CDR3 nucleotides: TGTGCCAGCAGTATCGACGTAATAGGGGTCTGGGATTCACCCCTCCACTTT.

There are a few counts of this clone. The rearrangement uses TRBV12-5 and TRBJ2-2; no definite D call. The CDR3 is made up of 13 amino acids. Germline V lookup: CDR1 LGHNT, CDR2 FRNRAP. Between the trimmed V and J ends, which lost 2 bases and 2 bases, there was a span of 3 bases. This CDR3 reads CASGLSNTGELFF. CDR3 bases: TGTGCTAGTGGTTTGAGTAACACCGGGGAGCTGTTTTTT.

The CDR3 region has the DNA TGTGCCAGCAGCGCTTTAGCGGGGGGAGGGACAGATACGCAGTATTTT. Translating gives CASSALAGGGTDTQYF. The chain recombines TRBV9 with TRBJ2-3; 10 nucleotides match TRBD2. The CDR3 sequence is 16 residues long. V dropped 3 bases and J dropped 3; count of bases not matched to a gene: 7. CDR1 is SGDLS, CDR2 YYNGEE, per germline. The full variable domain, rest sourced from reference TRBV9 and TRBJ2-3, is DSGVTQTPKHLITATGQRVTLRCSPRSGDLSVYWYQQSLDQGLQFLIQYYNGEERAKGNILERFSAQQFPDLHSELNLSSLELGDSALYFCASSALAGGGTDTQYFGPGTRLTVL.

This clone was observed a single time. The chain recombines TRBV7-2 with TRBJ2-3, with D maybe TRBD2 (6 bases). The germline V and J ends were trimmed by 2 bases and 4 bases, with 10 bases remaining between them. The CDR3 sequence is 14 residues long. Germline V CDR1 and CDR2: SGHTA, FQGNSA. CDR3 protein: CASSLNVAADTQYF. As DNA, the CDR3 is TGTGCCAGCAGCTTAAATGTAGCGGCAGATACGCAGTATTTT.

The DNA of the CDR3 is TGCGCCAGCAGCTGGCAAGGCTACGAGCAGTACTTC. Its translation: CASSWQGYEQYF. The V call is TRBV5-1, the J call TRBJ2-7; unclear D gene. Deletions cut 3 bases from V and 3 bases from J, with 7 bases between. This CDR3 contains 12 residues. From germline, CDR1 is SGHRS and CDR2 YFSETQ.

This clone was picked up a small number of times. The same CDR3 can be traced to other DNA sequences in this sample. The chain combines TRBV29-1 with TRBJ1-1; D may be TRBD1 (5 bases). Looked up from germline, CDR1 is SQVTM and CDR2 is ANQGSEA. V lost 3 bases, J lost 5 bases, and 13 bases lay in between. This CDR3 is 13 amino acids long. CDR3 in amino acids: CSVDLGGGTEAFF. Written as DNA, the CDR3 is TGCAGCGTTGATCTGGGTGGGGGTACTGAAGCTTTCTTT.

This clone was seen a few times. The chain recombines TRBV19 with TRBJ2-7, with 7 bases aligning to TRBD1. V dropped 6 bases and J dropped 0; count of bases not matched to a gene: 8. The CDR3 spans 15 residues. The germline V gene encodes CDR1 LNHDA and CDR2 SQIVND (reference sequence). CDR3: CASRGSGTDSYEQYF. For the CDR3, the DNA is TGTGCCAGTAGGGGGTCCGGGACAGACTCCTACGAGCAGTACTTC.

This clone turned up a few times. This rearrangement joins TRBV28 to TRBJ1-2; D might be TRBD1 (5 bases). Deletions cut 7 bases from V and 5 bases from J, with 8 bases between. This CDR3 is built from 11 residues. CDR1 and CDR2 (germline): MDHEN, SYDVKM. CDR3 sequence (DNA): TGTGCCAGCAACGAGGGGTATGGCTACACCTTC. It yields the protein CASNEGYGYTF.

In this sample, this clone turned up a few times. This CDR3 is CASTTVLNTEAFF. In DNA, the CDR3 is TGTGCCAGCACGACAGTTCTGAACACTGAAGCTTTCTTT. This rearrangement joins TRBV19 to TRBJ1-1, with a possible D match to TRBD1 (5 bases). Germline-derived CDR1 and CDR2 are LNHDA and SQIVND (reference sequence). V was cut by 9 bases and J by 0 bases, with 11 bases left in between. CDR3 length equals 13 residues.

This sequence joins TRBV29-1 and TRBJ1-3; D not certain. The CDR3 sequence is 14 residues long. CDR1 and CDR2 from the germline V gene are SQVTM and ANQGSEA. Trimming took off 6 bases at V and 0 bases at J, with 12 bases between the two ends. The CDR3 nucleotides read TGCAGCGTGACTACTGCATTCTCTGGAAACACCATATATTTT. The encoded protein is CSVTTAFSGNTIYF.

This clone was observed a handful of times. The chain links TRBV7-2 to TRBJ1-2, with D tentatively TRBD1 (6 bases). The CDR3 length is 15 residues. V gave up 3 bases and J gave up 6 bases, with 17 bases separating them. CDR1 is SGHTA, CDR2 FQGNSA, per germline. The CDR3 region is CASSLAKQGLDGYTF. Here the CDR3 DNA reads TGTGCCAGCAGCTTGGCGAAACAGGGCCTGGATGGCTACACCTTC.

The chain combines TRBV27 with TRBJ1-4; D is uncertain. Trimming took off 5 bases at V and 8 bases at J, with 12 bases between the two ends. Germline assignment: CDR1 MNHEY and CDR2 SMNVEV (reference sequence). The CDR3 sequence is 13 residues long. CDR3 DNA sequence: TGTGCCAGCAGTCCAGGACTAGGGGAAAAACTGTTTTTT. As protein: CASSPGLGEKLFF.

This clone was observed a few times. This chain joins TRBV29-1 and TRBJ2-2; 7 bases are a match to TRBD2. This CDR3 region has 17 residues. Germline V gene data show CDR1 as SQVTM and CDR2 as ANQGSEA. V trimming: 2 bases; J trimming: 1 base; junction bases outside the gene matches: 10. CDR3 sequence: CSVEWVGGQVNTGELFF. The CDR3 DNA is TGCAGCGTTGAATGGGTGGGAGGGCAGGTGAACACCGGGGAGCTGTTTTTT.

This clone has more than one count but fewer than ten. V usage is TRBV27 and J usage is TRBJ2-7, with a possible D match to TRBD2 (6 bases). The CDR3 loop spans 17 amino acids. Germline V CDR1 and CDR2: MNHEY, SMNVEV (reference sequence). The V end lost 2 bases, the J end lost 0 bases, and 17 bases lay between the germline ends. The CDR3, as DNA: TGTGCCAGCAGTTTAGCGGGGAGCGGGTCGAGCTCCTACGAGCAGTACTTC. This translates into CASSLAGSGSSSYEQYF.

The chain recombines TRBV20-1 with TRBJ1-2, with unresolved D. This CDR3 has 11 amino acids. Germline lookup yields CDR1 DFQATT and CDR2 SNEGSKA (reference sequence). V was trimmed by 6 bases and J by 12 bases, leaving 17 bases between them. CDR3 DNA: TGCAGTGCCCTAAGCGCTTTGATGAACACCTTC. Translated: CSALSALMNTF.

Details on this clone: Distinct nucleotide sequences in the sample also encode this CDR3. The rearrangement uses TRBV29-1 and TRBJ1-1; no reliable D call. V lost 4 bases, J lost 1 base, and 7 bases lay in between. The length of the CDR3 is 12 residues. Per the germline V gene, CDR1 is SQVTM and CDR2 is ANQGSEA. In nucleotides, the CDR3 is TGCAGCGTTGCCGGACCGAACACTGAAGCTTTCTTT. As protein: CSVAGPNTEAFF.

This clone was seen a few times. This chain links TRBV15 with TRBJ2-3, with TRBD2 as a possible D gene (7 bases). The ends were cut back, 1 base at V and 3 bases at J, with 11 bases in the middle. This CDR3 has 15 amino acids. Looked up from germline, CDR1 is LNHNV and CDR2 is YYDKDF (reference sequence). For the CDR3, the DNA is TGTGCCACCAGCAGAGCGCGGGGGCGGACAGATACGCAGTATTTT. It yields the protein CATSRARGRTDTQYF.

This chain connects TRBV7-9 to TRBJ1-3; D gene uncertain. The CDR3 runs to 14 residues. The ends were cut back, 8 bases at V and 3 bases at J, with 14 bases in the middle. Germline CDR1 is SEHNR and CDR2 is FQNEAQ (reference sequence). The CDR3 here is CASQRRQYGNTIYF. The CDR3 DNA reads as TGTGCCAGCCAGAGAAGACAATATGGAAACACCATATATTTT.